This T cell receptor beta chain was identified during a study of a mutant IDH1 vaccine in newly diagnosed glioma. Looking at the study overall: Beginning 4-6 weeks after radiotherapy alone, or with temozolomide cycles, vaccination took place. Visits V12 and V13 fell at weeks 35 and 47, respectively.

This clone was found a few times. The antigen is undetermined. Measured with immunoSEQ multiplex PCR; TCRdb has only the in-frame clones, and not every one. Found here are about 94,000 clones, over 85% of them singletons; the top ten hold roughly 0.81%. The germline V gene encodes CDR1 MGHRA and CDR2 YSYEKL. The CDR3 is 15 residues long. With 4 bases removed from V and 4 bases from J, the gap between germline ends came to 14 bases. Time point denoted: week 47, end of study. Doses consisted of 300 ug of mutant IDH1 20-mer peptide each, paired with topical imiquimod. This clonotype was sampled from a woman aged 45-65 years with glioma. This sequence joins TRBV4-1 and TRBJ1-5; no clear D. This specimen consisted of PBMCs, obtained from a glioma patient whose treatment included an IDH1 peptide vaccine. As DNA, the CDR3 is TGCGCCAGCAGCCCCGGAGGTTACCCAAATCAGCCCCAGCATTTT. It translates to CASSPGGYPNQPQHF.